This T cell receptor beta chain was captured by sequencing in a study of CD8+CD57+ T cells in acquired aplastic anemia. Overall study: Sorted CD4+ and CD8+ cell DNA averaged 3.2 ug.

Using genomic DNA as the template, TCR beta VDJ and CDR3 profiling was carried out. TCRdb fed the reads into MiXCR, producing one record per CDR3 protein. The sample consists of about 190,000 distinct CDR3 sequences, about 53% of them appearing once. Per germline, CDR1 LGHNT and CDR2 FRNRAP. The V and J ends lost 5 bases and 7 bases, in that order; junction bases with no gene match: 14. The CDR3 loop spans 17 amino acids. Sequenced input: sorted CD4+, CD8+, or CD8+CD57+ T cells (not recorded which) from PBMCs. The J gene is TRBJ2-2, the V gene TRBV12-5; 9 bases map to TRBD2. The receptor was derived from a human donor in good health, serving as a control. The CDR3 sequence is CASGGTSQGLASGELFF. The CDR3 bases are TGTGCTAGTGGTGGCACTTCCCAGGGACTAGCTAGCGGGGAGCTGTTTTTT.